This TCR beta chain was retrieved from a study of blood T cell repertoires in COVID-19 (dated by TCRdb to between 2020 and 2021). Background for the entire study: The collaborator samples originated in the United States, Italy and Spain and spanned the acute and convalescent phases of COVID-19. A freely available public database, intended as a resource for researchers studying the immune response to SARS-CoV-2, is where the repertoires were released. Where available, HLA class I and class II types were obtained from metadata supplied by the sample provider rather than from assay-based typing. The dataset comprised deeply sampled blood TCRbeta repertoires from subjects exposed to, actively infected with, or recovered from COVID-19. The material from the prospective study consisted of cDNA or gDNA derived from T cells, B-cell-depleted T cells, or PBMCs. A de-identified subject ID, COVID-19 status, age in years and sex were almost always included in the sample metadata. The samples were drawn from the first 160 participants of the ongoing ImmuneRACE study and from roughly 1,300 subjects provided by 6 global collaborators.

Details on this clone: Its target antigen remains unknown. Within one base of it there is no much larger clone, and no base qualities were kept.

One collaborating source in Seattle enrolled patients during active infection and followed them longitudinally through the course of disease. Whole blood was collected in K2EDTA tubes by collaborating institutions according to the institutions' own protocols. Collaborator samples were shipped for TCRbeta analysis as frozen whole blood, isolated PBMCs, or DNA extracted from either sample type. Overall study results and their limits: The amount of clinical and demographic metadata varied by source and participant and was provided uncurated.

The immunoSEQ Assay, a bias-controlled multiplex PCR, was used to amplify TCRbeta CDR3 regions from genomic DNA. The study's own analysis went as follows. Within the assay, amplification of reference gene primers was used to estimate how many nucleated cells each sample contained. Sequence reads were collapsed and filtered to measure the absolute abundance of every unique TCRbeta CDR3 rearrangement. Productive Simpson clonality was computed per sample as the square root of Simpson's diversity index over productive rearrangements. Drawn from immuneACCESS, this table holds only the in-frame rearrangements with V and J called that TCRdb kept. Clones are partly lost; checked studies trace under half to an unresolved V gene and leave the rest unexplained. The V and J calls and the clone size are those of that table, but D and trimming were determined from the DNA. This sample has fewer than 700,000 clones in its table, and 85% to 90% of those were observed once. 7.8% of the sample lies in the top ten.

For this chain, trimming is 4 bases at the V end and 3 bases at the J end, and the number of junction bases without a gene match is 6. From the germline V gene, CDR1 is KGHSH and CDR2 is LQKENI. CDR3 length: 15 amino acids, cysteine to phenylalanine. Only CDR3 DNA is held: 45 bases, read in frame from base 1. What was sequenced was peripheral blood. This clonotype originated in a woman aged 50 to 60 with COVID-19, enrolled during active disease. In this chain, TRBV18 is recombined with TRBJ2-7; 10 middle bases align to TRBD1. The encoded CDR3 is CASSQGQGLLYEQYF. The sequenced DNA: TGTGCCAGCTCACAGGGACAGGGGCTCCTCTACGAGCAGTACTTC.